The 28 T cell receptor beta chains presented below share a single source sample, sequenced in a study of blood T cell repertoires in COVID-19. The table came from immunoSEQ multiplex PCR; TCRdb's copy has only in-frame clones and leaves some out. The sample lists under 45,000 clones; roughly 89% were seen once. Specimen: peripheral blood. Source of these receptors: a man aged 60 to 69 with active COVID-19.

The chain uses TRBV6-2 or TRBV6-3 and TRBJ2-1, with D possibly matching TRBD2 (5 bases). Germline V gives CDR1 MNHEY, CDR2 SVGEGT. This CDR3 comprises 14 residues. Trimming left V 3 bases short and J 8 bases short, with 14 bases between. The CDR3 nucleotides are TGTGCCAGCAGTTATCCCCGGGAATCCCATGAGCAGTTCTTC. It encodes CASSYPRESHEQFF.

The V call is TRBV7-9, the J call TRBJ2-7; the match to TRBD1 covers 9 bases. The CDR3 loop spans 15 amino acids. With 1 base clipped from V and 2 bases from J, the junction kept 3 bases outside the gene matches. Germline lookup yields CDR1 SEHNR and CDR2 FQNEAQ (reference sequence). CDR3 sequence reads: CASSLGGTGTYEQYF. The CDR3 bases are TGTGCCAGCAGCTTAGGAGGGACAGGGACCTACGAGCAGTACTTC.

The chain is built from TRBV11-2 and TRBJ2-2; possible D gene TRBD2, 7 bases. CDR3 size: 17 residues. CDR1 and CDR2 (germline): SGHAT, FQNNGV. With 0 bases removed from V and 6 bases from J, the gap between germline ends came to 17 bases. The CDR3 loop reads CASSLDRRGGGAGELFF. As DNA, the CDR3 is TGTGCCAGCAGCTTAGATCGAAGGGGGGGCGGAGCCGGGGAGCTGTTTTTT.

This clone has only one observation. The genes are TRBV28 and TRBJ1-2; 7 bases align to TRBD1. CDR3 size: 18 residues. CDR1 is MDHEN, CDR2 SYDVKM, per germline. With V trimmed by 3 bases and J by 0 bases, 13 bases remained unmatched. CDR3 residues: CASSFEGGTLQANYGYTF. The CDR3 coding sequence is TGTGCCAGCAGTTTTGAAGGGGGCACCCTTCAAGCTAACTATGGCTACACCTTC.

This chain connects TRBV5-1 to TRBJ2-7; D possibly corresponds to TRBD2 (6 bases). Per germline, CDR1 SGHRS and CDR2 YFSETQ. The CDR3 covers 14 residues. V was cut by 5 bases and J by 0 bases, with 12 bases left in between. For the CDR3, the DNA is TGCGCCAGCAGTAATTGGGGAGGCTCCTACGAGCAGTACTTC. This codes for CASSNWGGSYEQYF.

This clone turned up a few times. The chain's CDR3 is CASSQAGGLDTQYF. The CDR3 coding sequence is TGTGCCAGCAGTCAAGCGGGAGGCTTGGATACGCAGTATTTT. The chain recombines TRBV25-1 with TRBJ2-3; 9 bases are a match to TRBD2. Germline V CDR1 and CDR2: MGHDK, SYGVNS. With 5 bases clipped from V and 6 bases from J, the junction kept 6 bases outside the gene matches. The CDR3 length is 14 residues.

This clone was counted only a few times. V usage is TRBV6-2 or TRBV6-3 and J usage is TRBJ2-1; weak D call: TRBD2 (6 bases). The V gene lost 1 base and the J gene lost 5 bases, with 15 bases spanning the gap. The CDR3 has 16 residues. Germline-derived CDR1 and CDR2 are MNHEY and SVGEGT. The CDR3 nucleotides are TGTGCCAGCAGTTACTTGGGAGGACCCCCGAACAATGAGCAGTTCTTC. Residues: CASSYLGGPPNNEQFF.

The gene calls are TRBV5-3 and TRBJ2-3, with a weak D call TRBD2 (6 bases). TRBV5-3 is annotated as an ORF whose role is uncertain. V shed 4 bases and J shed 6 bases, with 24 bases lying between them. The CDR3 extends over 17 amino acids. The chain's CDR3 is CARSKPNRDFPRDTQYF. CDR3 DNA sequence: TGTGCCAGAAGCAAACCCAACCGGGACTTCCCGAGGGATACGCAGTATTTT.

J is TRBJ2-2 and V is TRBV3-1 (or the pseudogene TRBV3-2); 7 bases fit TRBD1. The CDR3 sequence is 13 residues long. Germline values: CDR1 LGHDT, CDR2 YNNKEL (reference sequence). The V and J ends lost 3 bases and 6 bases, in that order; junction bases with no gene match: 1. The CDR3 DNA is TGTGCCAGCAGCCAGACAGGGTCCGGGGAGCTGTTTTTT. Residues: CASSQTGSGELFF.

The J gene is TRBJ1-2, the V gene TRBV28; maybe TRBD1 (6 bases). V was pared by 6 bases and J by 8 bases, with 10 bases between. This CDR3 spans 11 amino acids. Germline CDR1 and CDR2: MDHEN and SYDVKM. CDR3 nucleotides: TGTGCCAGCAGGCTACAGGGCGGCTACACCTTC. Translating it yields CASRLQGGYTF.

The V call is TRBV19, the J call TRBJ2-3; 9 positions match TRBD2. V lost 7 bases and J lost 5; bases outside the gene matches: 10. Germline V gene data show CDR1 as LNHDA and CDR2 as SQIVND (reference sequence). This CDR3 has 15 residues. Written as DNA, the CDR3 is TGTGCCAGTACCATTAGCGGGAGTCAAAAAGATACGCAGTATTTT. Translating gives CASTISGSQKDTQYF.

This chain connects TRBV6-5 to TRBJ1-6; tentatively, D is TRBD1 (5 bases). Between the trimmed V and J ends, which lost 0 bases and 14 bases, there was a span of 20 bases. This CDR3 comprises 16 residues. Germline loops: CDR1 MNHEY, CDR2 SVGAGI. CDR3 DNA sequence: TGTGCCAGCAGTTACTCAGGGGTCCCTCTGGGTTCGACCCTCCACTTT. Its translation is CASSYSGVPLGSTLHF.

The chain uses TRBV5-6 and TRBJ2-7; the D gene is possibly TRBD1 (6 bases). This CDR3 spans 14 amino acids. Between the trimmed V and J ends, which lost 4 bases and 2 bases, there was a span of 13 bases. The V gene's germline CDR1 is SGHDT and CDR2 YYEEEE. CDR3 region: CASSRWTVPYEQYF. CDR3 DNA sequence: TGTGCCAGCAGCCGGTGGACAGTTCCCTACGAGCAGTACTTC.

The chain combines TRBV11-2 with TRBJ1-1, with 10 bases fitting TRBD1. The germline gives CDR1 SGHAT, CDR2 FQNNGV. V lost 7 bases, J lost 5 bases, and 4 bases stayed unmatched. This CDR3 is 13 amino acids long. CDR3 sequence: CASIRTGGTEAFF. CDR3 sequence (DNA): TGTGCCAGCATCCGGACAGGGGGGACTGAAGCTTTCTTT. Based on the CDR3 plus reference TRBV11-2 and TRBJ1-1, the full variable domain is EAGVAQSPRYKIIEKRQSVAFWCNPISGHATLYWYQQILGQGPKLLIQFQNNGVVDDSQLPKDRFSAERLKGVDSTLKIQPAKLEDSAVYLCASIRTGGTEAFFGQGTRLTVV.

In this sample, this clone turned up a few times. This CDR3 is CASSVQGEDQPQHF. The DNA for the CDR3 is TGTGCCAGCAGTGTACAGGGGGAGGACCAGCCCCAGCATTTT. The rearrangement joins TRBV2 to TRBJ1-5, with TRBD1 matching 8 bases. CDR1 and CDR2 from the germline V gene are SNHLY and FYNNEI. This CDR3 has 14 residues. The J segment lost 7 bases and the V segment lost 4 bases, leaving 6 bases of the junction unmatched.

This rearrangement joins TRBV24-1 to TRBJ2-2, with 7 bases fitting TRBD2. The J segment lost 6 bases and the V segment lost 1 base, leaving 7 bases of the junction unmatched. Per germline, CDR1 KGHDR and CDR2 SFDVKD. CDR3 length equals 16 residues. The CDR3 region has the DNA TGTGCCACCAGTGATTTAGGCCGCGGGGGTGCCGGGGAGCTGTTTTTT. It is translated as CATSDLGRGGAGELFF.

The chain has TRBV21-1 and TRBJ2-1; the table assigns TRBD2, which was not confirmed against the DNA. TRBV21-1 is noted as a pseudogene. The CDR3 has 15 amino acids. The CDR3 here is CASSKGSGRGNEQFF. CDR3 coding DNA: TGTGCCAGCAGCAAAGGTAGCGGGAGGGGCAATGAGCAGTTCTTC.

The chain links TRBV23-1 to TRBJ1-1; 7 bases match TRBD1. TRBV23-1 is an open reading frame whose function is uncertain. The CDR3 sequence is 16 residues long. After removal of 4 bases from V and 3 bases from J, the junction contained 11 bases not matched to a gene. Written as DNA, the CDR3 is TGCGCCAGCAGTCGAAACAAACGGACAGGCCACACTGAAGCTTTCTTT. Translation gives CASSRNKRTGHTEAFF.

This rearrangement joins TRBV5-8 to TRBJ1-5; D gene unclear. Trimming pared 8 bases from V and 1 base from J, leaving 13 bases between. CDR1 is SGHTS and CDR2 is YDEGEE in the germline V gene. This CDR3 region has 14 residues. The CDR3 bases are TGTGCCAGTGATCGGTCGAGGAGCAATCAGCCCCAGCATTTT. This codes for CASDRSRSNQPQHF.

This clone was observed a few times. The chain is built from TRBV11-2 and TRBJ2-5; D is perhaps TRBD2 (5 bases). V lost 1 base to trimming and J lost 5 bases, with 14 bases between them. This CDR3 comprises 15 residues. CDR1 SGHAT and CDR2 FQNNGV come from the germline V gene. CDR3 protein: CASSLASGMGETQYF. CDR3 coding DNA: TGTGCCAGCAGCTTAGCATCGGGAATGGGGGAGACCCAGTACTTC.

This chain uses TRBV5-1 with TRBJ1-1, with D possibly matching TRBD1 (5 bases). V lost 6 bases to trimming and J lost 0 bases, with 12 bases between them. The V gene's germline CDR1 is SGHRS and CDR2 YFSETQ. The length of the CDR3 is 14 residues. The CDR3 sequence: CASKEGPMNTEAFF. For the CDR3, the DNA is TGCGCCAGCAAGGAGGGGCCAATGAACACTGAAGCTTTCTTT.

This clone has a single count. The CDR3 region is CASSQTGGLDTQYF. The CDR3 region has the DNA TGTGCCAGCAGTCAAACGGGAGGACTAGATACGCAGTATTTT. The chain links TRBV27 to TRBJ2-3; 7 positions match TRBD2. Losses at the gene ends were 5 bases for V and 5 bases for J; bases not matched to a gene: 7. CDR1 is MNHEY and CDR2 is SMNVEV in the germline V gene (reference sequence). The length of the CDR3 is 14 residues.

This chain connects TRBV3-1 (or the pseudogene TRBV3-2) to TRBJ2-1, with TRBD1 matching over 7 bases. The J segment lost 7 bases and the V segment lost 7 bases, leaving 13 bases of the junction unmatched. The CDR3 is 15 amino acids. The germline V gene has CDR1 LGHDT and CDR2 YNNKEL (reference sequence). The chain's CDR3 is CASNSPKTGENEQFF. CDR3 coding DNA: TGTGCCAGCAATTCCCCGAAAACAGGGGAGAATGAGCAGTTCTTC.

The chain uses TRBV24-1 and TRBJ1-2; possible D gene TRBD1, 5 bases. Deletions cut 4 bases from V and 5 bases from J, with 13 bases between. The CDR3 totals 14 residues. CDR1 and CDR2 from the germline V gene are KGHDR and SFDVKD. The CDR3 nucleotides read TGTGCCACCAGTGACTGGGGGGATCCTTATGGCTACACCTTC. Its protein product is CATSDWGDPYGYTF.

This clone has a handful of counts. V gene TRBV5-1 combines with J gene TRBJ2-1; D is unresolved. Per germline, CDR1 SGHRS and CDR2 YFSETQ. The CDR3 runs to 15 residues. Trimming pared 0 bases from V and 1 base from J, leaving 8 bases between. The CDR3 loop reads CASSLVLRSYNEQFF. In nucleotides, the CDR3 is TGCGCCAGCAGCTTGGTTTTGCGGTCCTACAATGAGCAGTTCTTC. Variable domain in full (rest from reference TRBV5-1 and TRBJ2-1): KAGVTQTPRYLIKTRGQQVTLSCSPISGHRSVSWYQQTPGQGLQFLFEYFSETQRNKGNFPGRFSGRQFSNSRSEMNVSTLELGDSALYLCASSLVLRSYNEQFFGPGTRLTVL.

The chain joins TRBV19 to TRBJ2-3, with 10 positions matching TRBD2. CDR1 and CDR2 (germline): LNHDA, SQIVND (reference sequence). With V trimmed by 10 bases and J by 2 bases, 12 bases remained unmatched. This CDR3 is 16 amino acids long. The CDR3 DNA reads as TGTGCCACACAGGGAGGACTAGCGGTAAACACAGATACGCAGTATTTT. This translates into CATQGGLAVNTDTQYF.

This chain uses TRBV19 with TRBJ2-7; 10 bases are shared with TRBD1. Germline V gene sequence: CDR1 LNHDA, CDR2 SQIVND (reference sequence). Germline trimming cut 3 bases from V and 3 bases from J; bases unmatched to any gene: 8. This CDR3 has 16 amino acids. The CDR3 coding sequence is TGTGCCAGTAGTATGTCGGTGGGGACAGGGGTCTACGAGCAGTACTTC. Its protein product is CASSMSVGTGVYEQYF.

This chain joins TRBV9 and TRBJ2-2, with a weak D call TRBD1 (5 bases). V was trimmed by 5 bases and J by 0 bases, leaving 8 bases between them. Germline V gene data show CDR1 as SGDLS and CDR2 as YYNGEE. CDR3 size: 14 residues. The CDR3 spells CASRTTANTGELFF. The DNA of the CDR3 is TGTGCCAGCAGAACGACAGCGAACACCGGGGAGCTGTTTTTT.